The rows below give T cell receptor beta chains drawn from one sample of a study of T cells after yellow fever vaccination. MiXCR, run by TCRdb on the 5' RACE reads, gives a single entry per CDR3 protein. In the table there are around 300,000 distinct CDR3 sequences, 4.1% of which are singletons. The sequenced sample was PBMCs, obtained 5 days after the yellow fever booster vaccination. The receptors originated from a man between 18 and 35 years old who received the YFV17D yellow fever vaccine. The CDR3 runs from the conserved cysteine through the conserved F or W. A D gene is named only where the DNA matches it firmly. Size values are once, few and many counts, or a class for expanded clones, and some rows have none.

.	.	TRBV27	TRBJ1-1	CASSSNTNTEAFF	TGTGCCAGCAGTAGTAACACGAACACTGAAGCTTTCTTT
few	.	TRBV7-2	TRBJ2-1	CASSFVGARDNEQFF	TGTGCCAGCAGCTTTGTGGGGGCTCGGGACAATGAGCAGTTCTTC
many	.	TRBV20-1	TRBJ2-5	CSGLGGTQETQYF	TGCAGTGGCCTCGGAGGGACCCAAGAGACCCAGTACTTC
.	.	TRBV29-1	TRBJ2-3	CSVEGTEDTQYF	TGCAGCGTTGAAGGAACGGAAGATACGCAGTATTTT
.	TRBD1	TRBV7-2	TRBJ1-2	CASSFQGASDYTF	TGTGCCAGCAGCTTTCAGGGGGCCTCGGACTACACCTTC
.	.	TRBV7-8	TRBJ1-1	CASSSLKGVNTEAFF	TGTGCCAGCAGCTCCCTAAAGGGAGTGAACACTGAAGCTTTCTTT
few	.	TRBV10-3	TRBJ2-2	CAIWGNTGELFF	TGTGCCATATGGGGAAACACCGGGGAGCTGTTTTTT
few	TRBD2	TRBV10-3	TRBJ2-3	CAISAAAWLAGHSTDTQYF	TGTGCCATCAGTGCCGCGGCCTGGCTAGCGGGCCATAGCACAGATACGCAGTATTTT
many	.	TRBV5-1	TRBJ2-5	CASSLGTTQETQYF	TGCGCCAGCAGCTTGGGGACAACGCAAGAGACCCAGTACTTC
many	.	TRBV27	TRBJ2-6	CASSFGAGRPSGANVLTF	TGTGCCAGCAGTTTTGGGGCAGGGCGGCCCTCTGGGGCCAACGTCCTGACTTTC
many	.	TRBV20-1	TRBJ1-1	CSARQDTTEAFF	TGCAGTGCCAGACAGGACACCACTGAAGCTTTCTTT
many	TRBD1	TRBV27	TRBJ2-1	CASNHGQGVYNEQFF	TGTGCCAGCAACCACGGACAGGGGGTCTACAATGAGCAGTTCTTC
.	.	TRBV7-3	TRBJ2-2	CASSQENTGELFF	TGTGCCAGCAGTCAGGAGAACACCGGGGAGCTGTTTTTT
.	.	TRBV5-6	TRBJ2-2	CASSLVQATGELFF	TGTGCCAGCAGCTTGGTGCAGGCAACCGGGGAGCTGTTTTTT
many	.	TRBV7-2	TRBJ2-7	CASSSAYEQYF	TGTGCCAGCAGTTCCGCCTACGAGCAGTACTTC
few	.	TRBV6-1	TRBJ2-7	CASSDLDRLSYEQYF	TGTGCCAGCAGTGATCTGGACAGACTTAGTTACGAGCAGTACTTC
many	TRBD2	TRBV5-1	TRBJ2-1	CASFGTSLFF	TGCGCCAGCTTCGGGACTAGCTTGTTCTTC
many	.	TRBV5-5	TRBJ1-5	CASPRNPGESNNQPQHF	TGTGCCAGCCCACGAAACCCAGGCGAATCAAACAATCAGCCCCAGCATTTT
few	.	TRBV20-1	TRBJ2-7	CSARPPQLGSYEQYF	TGCAGTGCTAGACCTCCACAGCTAGGGTCCTACGAGCAGTACTTC